This section outlines one T cell receptor (beta chain) sequence together with its context. Which antigen it targets is not known. No base quality values were provided; no much bigger clone lies one nucleotide off. Reading the germline V gene gives CDR1 ENHRY and CDR2 SYGVKD. Trimming removed 0 bases from V and 0 bases from J, leaving 4 bases between the germline ends. Taken from cysteine to phenylalanine, the CDR3 has 14 residues. The DNA shown is the 42-base CDR3, in frame from base 1. The source of the sample is a study of blood T cell repertoires in COVID-19 (dated by TCRdb to between 2020 and 2021). In terms of the full investigation: Samples covering the acute and convalescent phases of COVID-19 were provided by collaborators in the United States, Italy and Spain. Samples came from the ongoing ImmuneRACE study (first 160 participants) plus 1,254 subjects from 6 global collaborators. The material from the prospective study consisted of cDNA or gDNA derived from T cells, B-cell-depleted T cells, or PBMCs. Sample metadata almost always included a de-identified subject ID, COVID-19 status, age in years and sex. HLA class I and class II types, where available, came from metadata supplied by the sample provider rather than from assay-based typing. The repertoires were made available in a free public database intended to serve as a resource for research on the immune response to SARS-CoV-2. Deeply sampled blood TCRbeta repertoires from subjects exposed to, actively infected with, or recovered from COVID-19 were included in the dataset. What the work shows at the level of the full study, not this receptor alone: Clinical and demographic metadata were provided uncurated, with the amount varying by source and participant.

The collaborating institutions used their own protocols to collect whole blood in K2EDTA tubes. For TCRbeta analysis, collaborator samples were shipped as frozen whole blood, as isolated PBMCs, or as DNA extracted from either sample type. TCRbeta CDR3 regions were amplified from genomic DNA by means of the immunoSEQ Assay, a bias-controlled multiplex PCR. As for the authors' bioinformatics: Within the assay, amplification of reference gene primers was used to estimate how many nucleated cells each sample contained. Sequence reads were collapsed and filtered to measure the absolute abundance of every unique TCRbeta CDR3 rearrangement. Productive Simpson clonality was computed per sample as the square root of Simpson's diversity index over productive rearrangements. TCRdb mirrors the immuneACCESS table, restricted to in-frame sequences. Some clones are absent from its copies; in checked studies, under half trace to an unresolved V gene, and the reason for the others is unknown. For V, J and clone size, that table is used; D and trimming come from the DNA. The sample table records about 330,000 clones; roughly 90% of these occur just once. The ten most abundant clones make up 3% to 4% of the sample.

The chain links TRBV10-3 with TRBJ2-3; too little of a D gene remains to name it. This TCR derives from a woman in her fifties or sixties with active or convalescent COVID-19. The sample consisted of peripheral blood. Here the CDR3 is given as CAISESISTDTQYF. The sequenced DNA: TGTGCCATCAGTGAGTCCATTAGCACAGATACGCAGTATTTT.